One sample yielded the 18 T cell receptor beta chains listed below, sequenced in a study of cytomegalovirus exposure and HLA in healthy donors. PCR employed 60 Vbeta and 13 Jbeta primers. Sequencing was performed with immunoSEQ multiplex PCR; in TCRdb, only in-frame clones are kept and a portion is missing. This repertoire shows 150,000 to 200,000 clones, 81% found once; its top ten account for about 1.8%. The sequencing input was PBMCs. Source of these receptors: a man younger than 35 in good health and CMV-seronegative.

The chain employs TRBV11-3 and TRBJ2-1; TRBD2 matches 10 bases. CDR3 length: 17 amino acids. J lost 4 bases, V lost 5 bases, and 11 bases had no gene match. CDR1 and CDR2 from the germline V gene are SGHNT and YENEEA. The CDR3 DNA reads TGTGCCAGCAGCCCAAGAGCGGGAGGGCCAAGGTACAATGAGCAGTTCTTC. It encodes CASSPRAGGPRYNEQFF.

The genes are TRBV28 and TRBJ2-5; D unresolved. The CDR3 has 14 residues. Trimming shortened V by 6 bases and J by 5 bases, and 16 bases separated the two germline ends. The V gene's germline CDR1 is MDHEN and CDR2 SYDVKM. CDR3 nucleotide sequence: TGTGCCAGCAGCCGGAGAGGAGCCCCCGAGACCCAGTACTTC. Its translation: CASSRRGAPETQYF.

This clone was observed a few times. This rearrangement joins TRBV6-4 to TRBJ2-1; D is undetermined. The CDR3 totals 14 residues. V shed 4 bases and J shed 3 bases, with 10 bases lying between them. The germline V gene encodes CDR1 MRHNA and CDR2 SNTAGT. CDR3 nucleotide sequence: TGTGCCAGCAGTGTCATGCCAGGCTACAATGAGCAGTTCTTC. This codes for CASSVMPGYNEQFF.

This chain links TRBV4-3 with TRBJ2-7, with TRBD2 matching 14 bases. The CDR3 is 15 amino acids. V lost 4 bases, J lost 6 bases, and 5 bases stayed unmatched. Germline CDR1 and CDR2: LGHNA and YSLEER. The CDR3 here is CASSPGLAGGGEQYF. DNA of the CDR3: TGCGCCAGCAGCCCCGGACTAGCGGGAGGAGGCGAGCAGTACTTC.

The V gene is TRBV5-1, the J gene TRBJ2-7; D not certain. In germline, CDR1 is SGHRS, CDR2 YFSETQ. There are 14 residues in the CDR3. Trimming cost V 5 bases and J 1 base, with 13 bases left between them. CDR3 bases: TGCGCCAGCAGAGGTGTGGTAGCTTCCTACGAGCAGTACTTC. This codes for CASRGVVASYEQYF.

The gene calls are TRBV5-1 and TRBJ2-1; the match to TRBD2 covers 13 bases. V lost 4 bases to trimming and J lost 0 bases; unmatched junction nucleotides: 7. Germline V gene lookup returns CDR1 SGHRS and CDR2 YFSETQ. The CDR3 is 18 residues long. CDR3 residues: CASSPGTSGTPSYNEQFF. In nucleotides, the CDR3 is TGCGCCAGCAGCCCAGGGACTAGCGGGACCCCCTCCTACAATGAGCAGTTCTTC.

The chain couples TRBV4-1 to TRBJ2-2; D possibly corresponds to TRBD1 (6 bases). This CDR3 has 15 residues. CDR1 and CDR2 (germline): MGHRA, YSYEKL. V was shortened by 1 base and J by 5 bases, with 11 bases between the two germline ends. In DNA, the CDR3 is TGCGCCAGCAGCCAAGTCAGGGGAATGACCGGGGAGCTGTTTTTT. Translated, it gives CASSQVRGMTGELFF.

Regarding this clone: Relative to the germline gene, one junction end is altered; a read error may explain this. The chain joins TRBV4-1 to TRBJ2-7; 7 bases align to TRBD2. Looked up from germline, CDR1 is MGHRA and CDR2 is YSYEKL. CDR3 length equals 14 residues. The CDR3 reads CASGQDFLADEQYF. The CDR3 DNA reads TGCGCCAGCGGCCAAGATTTTCTAGCGGACGAGCAGTACTTC.

This clone was seen a handful of times. This chain connects TRBV9 to TRBJ2-1; possibly TRBD1 for D (6 bases). Trimming took 5 bases from V and 2 from J, leaving 23 bases between them. Germline V gene data show CDR1 as SGDLS and CDR2 as YYNGEE. This CDR3 is built from 18 residues. The CDR3 DNA is TGTGCCAGCAGTATCACTCCGAGGGGGAAGGGCCCCTACAATGAGCAGTTCTTC. It specifies CASSITPRGKGPYNEQFF.

The table lists this clone with a few counts. The rearrangement uses TRBV28 and TRBJ2-7; 9 bases align to TRBD1. The CDR3 is made up of 16 amino acids. With V trimmed by 4 bases and J by 4 bases, 11 bases remained unmatched. Germline CDR1 reads MDHEN; CDR2 reads SYDVKM. The CDR3 loop reads CASSSTGTGSPYEQYF. In DNA, the CDR3 is TGTGCCAGCAGTTCCACCGGGACAGGGAGTCCGTACGAGCAGTACTTC.

This clone was counted once. The chain carries TRBV5-8 and TRBJ1-3; possibly TRBD1 for D (6 bases). CDR1 and CDR2 from the germline V gene are SGHTS and YDEGEE. V lost 5 bases, J lost 7 bases, and 16 bases lay in between. CDR3 length: 14 amino acids. CDR3 DNA: TGTGCCAGCAGTTCGGGGGGGGCAGTCAACACCATATATTTT. Its translation: CASSSGGAVNTIYF.

V gene TRBV19 combines with J gene TRBJ2-1, with D maybe TRBD2 (6 bases). The germline V gene has CDR1 LNHDA and CDR2 SQIVND (reference sequence). This CDR3 has 16 residues. Trimming took off 9 bases at V and 3 bases at J, with 21 bases between the two ends. This CDR3 is CASTEGLHLIYNEQFF. CDR3 DNA sequence: TGTGCCAGCACGGAGGGGCTTCACTTGATCTACAATGAGCAGTTCTTC.

Regarding this clone: The sample holds other DNA sequences that translate to the same CDR3. The chain recombines TRBV7-6 with TRBJ2-5, with a possible D match to TRBD1 (6 bases). This CDR3 has 13 amino acids. Germline CDR1 and CDR2: SGHVS and FNYEAQ. With 1 base removed from V and 3 bases from J, the gap between germline ends came to 6 bases. CDR3 in DNA: TGTGCCAGCAGCTTAGGGACAGAAGAGACCCAGTACTTC. Protein product: CASSLGTEETQYF.

For the CDR3, the DNA is TGTGCCAGCAGTGTCGTTCTGAGCTCCTACGAGCAGTACTTC. Its protein product is CASSVVLSSYEQYF. V gene TRBV25-1 combines with J gene TRBJ2-7; D call uncertain. Germline CDR1 is MGHDK and CDR2 is SYGVNS. V was clipped by 4 bases and J by 0 bases, with 10 bases between them. This CDR3 spans 14 amino acids.

This chain joins TRBV6-5 and TRBJ2-4; D may be TRBD2 (6 bases). The CDR3 has 15 amino acids. Per germline, CDR1 MNHEY and CDR2 SVGAGI. With 6 bases removed from V and 2 bases from J, the gap between germline ends came to 14 bases. The CDR3 region is CASRTYSGPKNIQYF. In DNA, the CDR3 is TGTGCCAGCAGGACATATAGCGGCCCCAAAAACATTCAGTACTTC.

The chain joins TRBV19 to TRBJ2-3, with D uncertain. The CDR3 runs 15 residues. V lost 9 bases and J lost 3, with 19 bases in between. CDR1 LNHDA and CDR2 SQIVND come from the germline V gene (reference sequence). This chain's CDR3 is CASAFDGSKTDTQYF. The CDR3 nucleotides read TGTGCCAGCGCCTTTGACGGGTCAAAGACAGATACGCAGTATTTT.

The chain links TRBV4-1 to TRBJ2-3; tentatively, D is TRBD2 (7 bases). The CDR3 length is 21 residues. Germline CDR1 is MGHRA and CDR2 is YSYEKL. The V end was cut by 1 base, the J end by 1 base, with 27 bases between. The CDR3 here is CASSQAIASLRGPSRTDTQYF. The CDR3 nucleotides are TGCGCCAGCAGCCAAGCCATCGCATCCTTGCGGGGGCCCTCTCGCACAGATACGCAGTATTTT.

This chain uses TRBV7-2 with TRBJ1-3; the D is unclear. The CDR3 contains 12 residues. V lost 5 bases and J lost 4, with 6 bases in between. Germline CDR1 is SGHTA and CDR2 is FQGNSA. The CDR3 bases are TGTGCCAGCAGCCAACTGGGAAACACCATATATTTT. Amino acid sequence: CASSQLGNTIYF.